This TCR beta chain originates from a study of blood T cell repertoires in COVID-19. Overall study context: COVID-19 samples from acute and convalescent phases originated in the United States, Italy and Spain.

The CDR3 sequence is 14 residues long. Between the trimmed V and J ends, which lost 4 bases and 3 bases, there was a span of 13 bases. From germline, CDR1 is LNHDA and CDR2 SQIVND (reference sequence). Clones were read by immunoSEQ multiplex PCR, and TCRdb kept only the in-frame ones, dropping some. The sample contains under 140,000 clones, roughly 85% of which appear only once. Sequencing used peripheral blood. This sequence originates from a human donor in a cohort sampled during active COVID-19. The gene calls are TRBV19 and TRBJ2-7; D call uncertain. In DNA form, the CDR3 reads TGTGCCAGTAGTACTAAGCAGGCGAGCTACGAGCAGTACTTC. The encoded protein is CASSTKQASYEQYF. Complete variable domain (other parts from reference TRBV19 and TRBJ2-7): DGGITQSPKYLFRKEGQNVTLSCEQNLNHDAMYWYRQDPGQGLRLIYYSQIVNDFQKGDIAEGYSVSREKKESFPLTVTSAQKNPTAFYLCASSTKQASYEQYFGPGTRLTVT.